This record concerns one T cell receptor beta chain sequence. This clone appeared once. The clone's antigen remains unknown. No much larger clone is present one base from it, and per-base qualities are unavailable. Whole blood was collected in K2EDTA tubes by collaborating institutions according to the institutions' own protocols. For TCRbeta analysis, collaborator samples were shipped as frozen whole blood, as isolated PBMCs, or as DNA extracted from either sample type. The sample is drawn from a study of blood T cell repertoires in COVID-19 (dated by TCRdb to about 2020). About the investigation overall: Collaborator samples came from the United States, Italy and Spain and covered acute and convalescent phases of COVID-19. Where available, HLA class I and class II types were taken from metadata supplied by the sample provider and were not determined by assay-based typing. The repertoires were released in a freely available public database meant as a resource for research on the immune response to SARS-CoV-2. The material from the prospective study consisted of cDNA or gDNA derived from T cells, B-cell-depleted T cells, or PBMCs. Deeply sampled blood TCRbeta repertoires from subjects exposed to, actively infected with, or recovered from COVID-19 were included in the dataset. Samples came from the ongoing ImmuneRACE study (first 160 participants) plus 1,254 subjects from 6 global collaborators. Sample metadata almost always included a de-identified subject ID, COVID-19 status, age in years and sex. The paper as a whole reports these results and caveats: Clinical and demographic metadata were provided uncurated, with the amount varying by source and participant.

For CDR1 and CDR2, the germline V gene lists SGHVS and FQNEAQ. The CDR3 starts with the cysteine, ends with the phenylalanine, and has 15 residues. Only the CDR3 portion is preserved as DNA: 45 bases, with reading frame beginning at the first base. Trimming accounts for 5 bases at V and 4 bases at J, while the number of junction bases matched to no gene is 2. TCRbeta CDR3 regions were amplified from genomic DNA by means of the immunoSEQ Assay, a bias-controlled multiplex PCR. Processing in the source paper ran as follows. Within the assay, amplification of reference gene primers was used to estimate how many nucleated cells each sample contained. To quantify the absolute abundance of each unique TCRbeta CDR3 rearrangement, sequence reads were collapsed and filtered. For each sample, productive Simpson clonality was calculated as the square root of Simpson's diversity index over productive rearrangements. What TCRdb holds here is the immuneACCESS table cut down to in-frame rearrangements. Part of the clones is not present; checked against another copy, under half of the missing clones reflect an unresolved V gene, and the others are unexplained. D and trimming come from the DNA, and the V and J calls and clone size come from that table. The sample profile shows around 180,000 clones; 85% to 90% of them were found once. Jointly, the top ten make up approximately 4% of the sample.

This receptor was taken from a human donor in a cohort sampled during active COVID-19. The rearranged segments are TRBV7-8 and TRBJ2-1; 13 middle bases align to TRBD2. Sequencing input: peripheral blood. The nucleotide sequence reads as follows: TGTGCCAGCAGCCCGACTAGCGGGGGGTACAATGAGCAGTTCTTC. Its amino acids are CASSPTSGGYNEQFF.